The clone carrying this T cell receptor (beta chain) was recorded a few times. Original processing methods: With a range of roughly 23,224 to 690,600, the median per sample was around 96,000 TCRs. Each CDR3 protein is one row after TCRdb ran MiXCR on the RACE reads. The V and J calls were determined by TCRdb, not by the authors. The sample comprises roughly 30,000 distinct CDR3 sequences, less than 8% of which are singletons, and approximately 9.9% rests with the top ten. The time point was: healthy volunteer bleed at 2 weeks. Unfractionated whole blood was the source from which total RNA was extracted. CDR3 size: 15 residues. V lost 4 bases, J lost 6 bases, and 19 bases lay in between. The germline CDR1 and CDR2 sequences are MNHEY and SMNVEV (reference sequence). The sample is drawn from a study of human T cells and chemical hapten exposure.

The sequenced material came from whole blood. This receptor was obtained from a human donor in good health. Some clones in this sample may be carry-over from other donors' samples. The J gene is TRBJ2-7, the V gene TRBV27; D is perhaps TRBD1 (6 bases). The CDR3 loop reads CASSSTGQRTGEQYF. CDR3 sequence (DNA): TGTGCCAGCAGTTCGACGGGACAAAGGACGGGCGAGCAGTACTTC.